Listed below are T cell receptor beta chains from one sample, sequenced in a study of shared clonotypes between healthy human individuals. Here immunoSEQ multiplex PCR was the method, and the copy in TCRdb shows in-frame clones only, minus some. The table lists roughly 2.2 million clones, approximately 93% of them singletons, with about 0.41% in the top ten. Sequenced sample: naive CD4+ T cells from PBMCs. All receptors come from a man younger than 35 in good health. Some clones in this sample may be carry-over from other donors' samples. Both conserved end residues are part of each CDR3.

j_gene: TRBJ1-3; v_gene: TRBV4-1; CDR3aa: CASSLRDIFSGNTIYF
j_gene: TRBJ2-1; v_gene: TRBV19; CDR3aa: CASSITARTSGRKSTLEQFF
j_gene: TRBJ2-1; v_gene: TRBV5-1; CDR3aa: CASSGIPGTDTYNEQFF
j_gene: TRBJ1-1; v_gene: TRBV27; CDR3aa: CASSLRGTGQRLNTEAFF
j_gene: TRBJ1-1; v_gene: TRBV23-1; CDR3aa: CASSHPKGSREVTEAFF
j_gene: TRBJ2-1; v_gene: TRBV7-9; CDR3aa: CASSAGLAEPYNEQFF
j_gene: TRBJ2-3; v_gene: TRBV19; CDR3aa: CASSIKSSTDTQYF
j_gene: TRBJ2-5; v_gene: TRBV10-3; CDR3aa: CAISFDGKTQYF
j_gene: TRBJ2-7; v_gene: TRBV28; CDR3aa: CASYDWTGAKEQYF
j_gene: TRBJ2-4; v_gene: TRBV4-2; CDR3aa: CASSQETSGPLLAKNIQYF
j_gene: TRBJ2-5; v_gene: TRBV2; CDR3aa: CASSGTSGGQETQYF
j_gene: TRBJ2-7; v_gene: TRBV6-1; CDR3aa: CASSTTGGSYEQYF
j_gene: TRBJ2-5; v_gene: TRBV27; CDR3aa: CASSFGGTMETQYF